A single TCR beta chain is shown here with its context. Its antigen remains unknown. 5' RACE with UMI labels generated the TRB cDNA libraries. TCRdb derives one entry per CDR3 protein from the 5' RACE reads, leaving out DNA. The sample spans tens of thousands of distinct CDR3 sequences; the ten largest clones claim roughly 0.99%. CD45RO-CCR7+CD27+CD95- expression identified naive CD8+ T cells. This record comes from a study of CXCR3-negative and CXCR3-positive naive CD8 T cells. Overall study: Cumulative TRB read yield was 130 million to 150 million, averaging about 1.5 +/- 0.3 million per library. Study-wide findings and caveats: Comparison of naive CXCR3-negative and CXCR3-positive cells revealed similar TRBV-TRBJ usage, while memory cells differed. CXCR3-positive naive cells had TRB CDR3s that were more hydrophobic than CXCR3-negative naive cells had.

The clonotype was recovered from a human donor in good health. Some clones in this sample may be carry-over from other donors' samples. Sequencing was performed on naive CXCR3- CD8+ T cells from blood. Subset: CD45RO-CCR7+CD27+CD95- naive CD8+ T cells lacking CXCR3 (TNR3-).

CDR3 in amino acids: CASSQGRGEQDEQYF. The chain couples TRBV4-3 to TRBJ2-7; TCRdb indicates TRBD2, and absent DNA this call remains unverified. Germline assignment: CDR1 LGHNA and CDR2 YSLEER. The CDR3 covers 15 residues.